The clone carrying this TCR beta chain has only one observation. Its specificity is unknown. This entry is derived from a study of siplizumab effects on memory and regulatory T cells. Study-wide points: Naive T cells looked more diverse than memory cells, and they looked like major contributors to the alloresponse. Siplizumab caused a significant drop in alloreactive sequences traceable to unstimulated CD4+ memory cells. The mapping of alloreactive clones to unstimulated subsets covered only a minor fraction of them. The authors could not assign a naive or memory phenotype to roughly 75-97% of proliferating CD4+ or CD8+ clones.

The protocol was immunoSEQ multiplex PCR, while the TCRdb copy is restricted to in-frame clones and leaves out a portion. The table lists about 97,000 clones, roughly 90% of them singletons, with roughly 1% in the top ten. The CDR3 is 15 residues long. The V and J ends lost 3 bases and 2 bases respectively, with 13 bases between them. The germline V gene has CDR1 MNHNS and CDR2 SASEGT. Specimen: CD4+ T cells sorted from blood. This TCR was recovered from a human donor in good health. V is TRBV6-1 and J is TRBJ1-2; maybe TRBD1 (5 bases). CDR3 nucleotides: TGTGCCAGCAGTGAGAGTTGGACACGCAACTATGGCTACACCTTC. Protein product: CASSESWTRNYGYTF.